The present T cell receptor (beta chain) was sequenced within a study of blood T cell repertoires in COVID-19. Study overall: The samples span acute and convalescent COVID-19 from the United States, Italy and Spain.

Authors' processing steps: How many nucleated cells were present was estimated from reference gene primer amplification. Repertoires were generated with immunoSEQ multiplex PCR, while TCRdb's copy carries only in-frame clones and drops some. V and J calls and clone size follow that table, whereas D and trimming were derived from the DNA. This table holds approximately 110,000 clones, 85% to 90% found once. CDR1 LNHDA and CDR2 SQIVND come from the germline V gene (reference sequence). The CDR3 runs to 12 residues. Trimming at V came to 5 bases and at J to 6 bases, leaving 4 bases not matched to a gene. Enrollment of patients from Seattle took place during active infection, with longitudinal follow-up.

The V gene is TRBV19, the J gene TRBJ2-7; 7 nucleotides line up with TRBD1. This TCR derives from an older woman with COVID-19, enrolled during active disease. Sequencing was done on a sample of peripheral blood. The CDR3 sequence: CASSADRVEQYF. In DNA form, the CDR3 reads TGTGCCAGTAGTGCCGACAGGGTCGAGCAGTACTTC.